The rows below give T cell receptor beta chains drawn from one sample of a study of blood T cell repertoires in COVID-19. Generated by immunoSEQ multiplex PCR, the TCRdb table keeps only in-frame clones and is missing some. The table shows about 220,000 clones, with 80% to 90% occurring only once. The sequencing sample was made of peripheral blood. The receptors here all came from a man aged 40-49 years who had recovered from COVID-19. Both conserved end residues are part of each CDR3. The order of the fields is J gene, D gene, V gene, clone size, CDR3 DNA, CDR3 protein. A D gene is named only where the DNA matches it firmly. Expanded clones are given a class, and other clones once, few, many or no size at all.

TRBJ2-2 TRBD2 TRBV5-5 NA TGTGCCAGCAGCGCAAGACTAGCGGGGGAGGGCACCGGGGAGCTGTTTTTT CASSARLAGEGTGELFF
TRBJ1-2 NA TRBV7-9 few TGTGCCAGCAGGGGACAAACAGCTAACTATGGCTACACCTTC CASRGQTANYGYTF
TRBJ1-4 NA TRBV3-1/TRBV3-2 NA TGTGCCACCAACCGGGTGATGGGTGAAAAACTGTTTTTT CATNRVMGEKLFF
TRBJ2-7 TRBD2 TRBV27 NA TGTGCCAGCAGTCCCTGGTCGGGCGGGGGGGCCCCCTACGAGCAGTACTTC CASSPWSGGGAPYEQYF
TRBJ1-3 TRBD1 TRBV5-1 NA TGCGCCAGCAGCTCCCGGACAGGGGTTGCGGGAAACACCATATATTTT CASSSRTGVAGNTIYF
TRBJ1-2 TRBD1 TRBV6-2/TRBV6-3 NA TGTGCCAGCAGTTCCCGGACAGGGAAAGGCTACACCTTC CASSSRTGKGYTF
TRBJ1-1 TRBD1 TRBV9 NA TGTGCCAGCAGCGTAGGACTTTCGGCAGGACAGGGGATCGACACTGAAGCTTTCTTT CASSVGLSAGQGIDTEAFF
TRBJ2-2 TRBD2 TRBV2 NA TGTGCCAGCAAACGAAGTGGGCGGGGGACCGGGGAGCTGTTTTTT CASKRSGRGTGELFF
TRBJ1-2 NA TRBV6-5 NA TGTGCCAGCAGTTACTCACGGCAGGGGTCAGGCTACACCTTC CASSYSRQGSGYTF
TRBJ1-2 TRBD1 TRBV6-6 NA TGTGCCAGCAGCCCAGATGGACAGGCGGCCTTATATGGCTACACCTTC CASSPDGQAALYGYTF
TRBJ2-2 NA TRBV7-2 NA TGTGCCAGCAGCTTAGGGAGGATGGCCGGGGAGCTGTTTTTT CASSLGRMAGELFF
TRBJ2-7 TRBD1 TRBV18 NA TGTGCCAGCTCACCGGGGACAGGCCCCCTCGAGCAGTACTTC CASSPGTGPLEQYF
TRBJ1-2 TRBD1 TRBV28 NA TGTGCCAGCAGTGCTTTGGACAGGGCTTACTACGGCTACACCTTC CASSALDRAYYGYTF
TRBJ2-7 NA TRBV24-1 NA TGTGCCACCACACGCGTGCGGGAGCAGTACTTC CATTRVREQYF
TRBJ2-1 TRBD1 TRBV19 NA TGTGCCAGTACCCGACAGGGAGACAATGAGCAGTTCTTC CASTRQGDNEQFF
TRBJ2-5 TRBD1 TRBV7-9 NA TGTGCCAGCAGCCTCCAGGGACAGGGGTGGGAGACCCAGTACTTC CASSLQGQGWETQYF
TRBJ2-7 TRBD2 TRBV29-1 NA TGCAGCGTTTTATCGGGGGGACACGAGCAGTACTTC CSVLSGGHEQYF
TRBJ1-2 TRBD1 TRBV5-4 once TGTGCCAGCAGCCTGGACAGGGACGACTATGGCTACACCTTC CASSLDRDDYGYTF
TRBJ2-5 TRBD2 TRBV19 NA TGTGCCAGTAGGGGGACTAGCGGGTCCCAAGAGACCCAGTACTTC CASRGTSGSQETQYF
TRBJ2-3 TRBD1 TRBV2 NA TGTGCCAGCCGAAGGGACAGAGGCACAGATACGCAGTATTTT CASRRDRGTDTQYF
TRBJ2-7 TRBD1 TRBV15 NA TGTGCCACCAGCAGAATACAGGGGCACGAGCAGTACTTC CATSRIQGHEQYF
TRBJ2-4 NA TRBV3-1/TRBV3-2 NA TGTGCCAGCAGCCAAGTGAGGTTCGGAAACATTCAGTACTTC CASSQVRFGNIQYF
TRBJ2-3 NA TRBV7-7 NA TGTGCCAGCAGCTTAGGGGTCGGCGCCAGCGGGGATACGCAGTATTTT CASSLGVGASGDTQYF
TRBJ2-3 NA TRBV15 NA TGTGCCACCAGCAGAGGGTTGCACCGAGGAACAGATACGCAGTATTTT CATSRGLHRGTDTQYF
TRBJ1-3 NA TRBV15 NA TGTGCCACCAGCAGGGCCCATGCGGTGAGCTCTGGAAACACCATATATTTT CATSRAHAVSSGNTIYF
TRBJ2-7 TRBD1 TRBV30 few TGTGCCTGGAGTCAGGGGGCCTACGAGCAGTACTTC CAWSQGAYEQYF
TRBJ2-7 NA TRBV3-1/TRBV3-2 NA TGTGCCAGCAGCCCTAAAGGGGGGGGGAGCTCCTACGAGCAGTACTTC CASSPKGGGSSYEQYF
TRBJ2-7 NA TRBV27 NA TGTGCCAGCAGGCCGGAGGACGGGGGTCCGTACGAGCAGTACTTC CASRPEDGGPYEQYF
TRBJ2-7 NA TRBV6-5 NA TGTGCCAGCAGTTACGTTGCAGGGGGGCCCTACGAGCAGTACTTC CASSYVAGGPYEQYF
TRBJ2-1 TRBD2 TRBV9 NA TGTGCCAGCGGACTAGCGGGTTCCAATGAGCAGTTCTTC CASGLAGSNEQFF
TRBJ2-2 NA TRBV7-9 NA TGTGCCAGCAGCTTTTTATATAACGGGGAGCTGTTTTTT CASSFLYNGELFF
TRBJ2-5 NA TRBV19 NA TGTGCCAGTACCCCGTCCTTTCCCGGGACCCAGTACTTC CASTPSFPGTQYF
TRBJ2-1 NA TRBV7-2 few TGTGCCAGCAGCCTCCACCCAGAGCAGCGGTACAATGAGCAGTTCTTC CASSLHPEQRYNEQFF
TRBJ2-1 NA TRBV11-3 NA TGTGCCAGCAGCTTAGCCAGGGATTATGAGCAGTTCTTC CASSLARDYEQFF